The T cell receptor (beta chain) under discussion was sequenced for a study of blood T cells in healthy people across ages. Study conclusions and caveats: What prevented conclusive comparison of naive and antigen-experienced cells was that PBMCs were unsorted.

Trimming left V 5 bases short and J 0 bases short, with 20 bases between. Germline V gives CDR1 DFQATT, CDR2 SNEGSKA (reference sequence). The CDR3 has 17 residues. Ranging in age from about 6 to 100, the donors were healthy Caucasian individuals from Russia. This clonotype was seen a single time. Its specificity is not known. For the second PCR, which ran for roughly 6 to 12 cycles, a sample-barcoded 5' primer and a J-beta primer mix were used. Each cDNA molecule carried a tag from a template-switch adaptor that contained 12 random nucleotides. In TCRdb, the 5' RACE reads were re-called with MiXCR into one record per CDR3 protein. Of some 760,000 distinct CDR3 sequences in the sample, roughly 25% were seen once. The same sample was also used in a study of T cells of mothers and their children. That publication notes: Using the M1S primer, the second PCR added sample barcodes along with 2-4 random nucleotides.

This sequence was found in a boy younger than 18 in good health. Material: blood. This rearrangement joins TRBV20-1 to TRBJ1-5; D is uncertain. CDR3 nucleotide sequence: TGCAGTGCTGCCGGCAGTGACATCTCGTATAGCAATCAGCCCCAGCATTTT. Translated: CSAAGSDISYSNQPQHF.